This T cell receptor (beta chain) was recorded in a study of early T cells in non-severe SARS-CoV-2 infection. This clonotype was recorded a few times. The CDR3 extends over 17 amino acids. The trim removed 1 base at V and 8 bases at J, leaving 8 bases unmatched. The germline V gene encodes CDR1 MNHNS and CDR2 SASEGT. Each CDR3 protein is one row after TCRdb ran MiXCR on the 5' RACE reads. The table has 85,000 to 100,000 distinct CDR3 sequences, about 10% seen once; the top ten hold around 5%. V and J are TRBV6-1 and TRBJ2-1; 13 bases are a match to TRBD2. The origin of this receptor is an adult who was a healthcare worker with PCR-confirmed SARS-CoV-2 infection or an uninfected control (not recorded which). Sequenced material: whole blood. The CDR3 DNA sequence: TGTGCCAGCAGTGAAGGAGGACTAGCGGGAGATGAACATGAGCAGTTCTTC. Translating it yields CASSEGGLAGDEHEQFF.